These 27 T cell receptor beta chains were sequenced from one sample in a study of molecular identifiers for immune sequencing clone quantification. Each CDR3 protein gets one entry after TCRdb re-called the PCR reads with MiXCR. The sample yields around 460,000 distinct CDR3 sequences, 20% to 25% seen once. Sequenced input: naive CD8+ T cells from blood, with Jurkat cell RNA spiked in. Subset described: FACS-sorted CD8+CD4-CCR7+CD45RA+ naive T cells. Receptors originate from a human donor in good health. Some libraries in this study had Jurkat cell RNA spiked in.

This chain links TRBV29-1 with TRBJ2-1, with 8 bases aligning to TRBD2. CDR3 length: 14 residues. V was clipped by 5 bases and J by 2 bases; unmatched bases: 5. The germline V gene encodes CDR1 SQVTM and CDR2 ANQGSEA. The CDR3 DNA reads TGCAGCGTTCCACCGGGACTAGCCTACAATGAGCAGTTCTTC. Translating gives CSVPPGLAYNEQFF.

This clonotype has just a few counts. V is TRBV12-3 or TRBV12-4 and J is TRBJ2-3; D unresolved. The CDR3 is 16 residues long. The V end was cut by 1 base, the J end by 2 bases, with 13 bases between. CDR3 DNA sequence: TGTGCCAGCAGTTTAGTGGTTAGACCGGACACAGATACGCAGTATTTT. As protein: CASSLVVRPDTDTQYF.

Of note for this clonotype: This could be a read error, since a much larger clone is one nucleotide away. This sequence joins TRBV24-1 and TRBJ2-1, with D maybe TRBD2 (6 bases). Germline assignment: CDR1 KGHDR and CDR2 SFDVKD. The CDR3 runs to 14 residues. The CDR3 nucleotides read TGTGCCGCCAGTGATTTGCGGGACTACAATGAGCAGTTCTTC. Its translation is CAASDLRDYNEQFF.

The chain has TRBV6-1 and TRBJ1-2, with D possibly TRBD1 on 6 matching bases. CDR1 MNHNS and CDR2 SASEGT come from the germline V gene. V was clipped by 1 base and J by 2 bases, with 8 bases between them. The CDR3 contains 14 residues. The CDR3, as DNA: TGTGCCAGCAGTGAAGTAAGGGGGAACTATGGCTACACCTTC. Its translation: CASSEVRGNYGYTF.

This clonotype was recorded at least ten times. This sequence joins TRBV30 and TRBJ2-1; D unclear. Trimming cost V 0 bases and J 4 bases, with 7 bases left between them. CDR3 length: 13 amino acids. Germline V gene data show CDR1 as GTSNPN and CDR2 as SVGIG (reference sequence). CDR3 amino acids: CAWSVLIYNEQFF. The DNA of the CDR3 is TGTGCCTGGAGTGTACTGATTTACAATGAGCAGTTCTTC.

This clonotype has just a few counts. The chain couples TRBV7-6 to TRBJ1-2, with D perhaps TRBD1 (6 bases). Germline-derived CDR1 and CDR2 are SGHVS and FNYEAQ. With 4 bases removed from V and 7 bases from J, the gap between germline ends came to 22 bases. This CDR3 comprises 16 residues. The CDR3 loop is CASSSTPPGTFPGYTF. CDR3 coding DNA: TGTGCCAGCAGCTCCACCCCCCCCGGGACATTCCCTGGCTACACCTTC.

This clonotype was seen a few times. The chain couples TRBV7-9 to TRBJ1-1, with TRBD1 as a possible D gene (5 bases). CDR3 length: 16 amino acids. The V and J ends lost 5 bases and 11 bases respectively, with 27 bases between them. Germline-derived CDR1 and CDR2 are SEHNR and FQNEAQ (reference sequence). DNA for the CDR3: TGTGCCAGCAGCCCGCCTCTCCGGGAACCTTTCGGGGGGGCTTTCTTT. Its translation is CASSPPLREPFGGAFF.

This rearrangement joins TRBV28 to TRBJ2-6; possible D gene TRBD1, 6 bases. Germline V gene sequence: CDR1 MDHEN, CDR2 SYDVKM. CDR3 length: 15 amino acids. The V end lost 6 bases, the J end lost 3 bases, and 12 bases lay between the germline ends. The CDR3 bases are TGTGCCAGCAGCTGTACAGGGCTTGGGGCCAACGTCCTGACTTTC. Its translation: CASSCTGLGANVLTF.

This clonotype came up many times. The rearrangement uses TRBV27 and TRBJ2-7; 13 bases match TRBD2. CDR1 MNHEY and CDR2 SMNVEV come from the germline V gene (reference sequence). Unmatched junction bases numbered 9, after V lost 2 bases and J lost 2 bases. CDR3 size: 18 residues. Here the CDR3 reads CASSLGKLAGGPPYEQYF. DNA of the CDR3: TGTGCCAGCAGTTTAGGAAAACTAGCGGGAGGGCCCCCCTACGAGCAGTACTTC.

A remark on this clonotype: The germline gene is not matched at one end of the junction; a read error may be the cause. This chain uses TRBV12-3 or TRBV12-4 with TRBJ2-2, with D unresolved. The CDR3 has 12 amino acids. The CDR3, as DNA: TGTGCCGGCAGACCAATGTCCGGGGAGCTGTTTTTT. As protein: CAGRPMSGELFF.

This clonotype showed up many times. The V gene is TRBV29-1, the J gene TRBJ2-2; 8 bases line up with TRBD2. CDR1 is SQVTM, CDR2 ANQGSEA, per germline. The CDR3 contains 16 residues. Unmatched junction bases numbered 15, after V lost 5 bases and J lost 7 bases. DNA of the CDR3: TGCAGCGTTCGTACCTCCGGGACTAGTTTGGTCGGGGAGCTGTTTTTT. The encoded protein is CSVRTSGTSLVGELFF.

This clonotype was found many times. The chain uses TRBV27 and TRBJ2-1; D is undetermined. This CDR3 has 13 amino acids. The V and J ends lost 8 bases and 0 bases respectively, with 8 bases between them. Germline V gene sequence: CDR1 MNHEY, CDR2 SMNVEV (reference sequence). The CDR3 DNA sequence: TGTGCCAGCGGGCCGTCCTCCTACAATGAGCAGTTCTTC. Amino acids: CASGPSSYNEQFF.

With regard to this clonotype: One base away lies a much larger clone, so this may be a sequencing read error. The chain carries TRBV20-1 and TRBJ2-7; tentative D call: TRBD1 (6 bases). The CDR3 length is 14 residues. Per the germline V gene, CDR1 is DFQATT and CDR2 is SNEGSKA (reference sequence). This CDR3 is CSGTATSPPYERYF. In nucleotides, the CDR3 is TGCAGTGGGACAGCCACCAGCCCTCCCTACGAGCGGTACTTC.

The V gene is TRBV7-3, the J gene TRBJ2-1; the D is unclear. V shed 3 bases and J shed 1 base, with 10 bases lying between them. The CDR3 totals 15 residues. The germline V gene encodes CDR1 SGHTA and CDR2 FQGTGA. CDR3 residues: CASSLGIGSYNEQFF. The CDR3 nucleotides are TGTGCCAGCAGCTTGGGGATAGGGTCCTACAATGAGCAGTTCTTC.

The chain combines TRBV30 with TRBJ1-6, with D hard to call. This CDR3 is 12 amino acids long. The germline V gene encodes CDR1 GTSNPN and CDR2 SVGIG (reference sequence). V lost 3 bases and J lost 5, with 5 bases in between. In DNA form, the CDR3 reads TGTGCCTGGAGGTCCAATAATTCACCCCTCCACTTT. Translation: CAWRSNNSPLHF. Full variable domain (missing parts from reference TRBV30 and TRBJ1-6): SQTIHQWPATLVQPVGSPLSLECTVEGTSNPNLYWYRQAAGRGLQLLFYSVGIGQISSEVPQNLSASRPQDRQFILSSKKLLLSDSGFYLCAWRSNNSPLHFGNGTRLTVT.

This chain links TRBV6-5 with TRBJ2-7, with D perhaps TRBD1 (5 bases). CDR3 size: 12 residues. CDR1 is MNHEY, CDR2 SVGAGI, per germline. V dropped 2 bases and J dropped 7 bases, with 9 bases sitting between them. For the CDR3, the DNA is TGTGCCAGCAGTTACGCAGGGATGGAGCAGTACTTC. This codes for CASSYAGMEQYF.

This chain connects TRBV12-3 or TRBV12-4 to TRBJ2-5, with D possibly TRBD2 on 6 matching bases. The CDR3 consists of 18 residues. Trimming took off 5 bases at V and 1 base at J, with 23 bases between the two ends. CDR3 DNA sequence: TGTGCCAGCAGTCCGAACCCGATCAGGCGGGGCCTCCAAGAGACCCAGTACTTC. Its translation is CASSPNPIRRGLQETQYF.

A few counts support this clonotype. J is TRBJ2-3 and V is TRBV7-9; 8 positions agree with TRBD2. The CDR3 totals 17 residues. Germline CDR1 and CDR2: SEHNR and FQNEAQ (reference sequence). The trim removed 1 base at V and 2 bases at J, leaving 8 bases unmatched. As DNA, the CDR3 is TGTGCCAGCAGCTTAGACGGGGCGGGAGGACACACAGATACGCAGTATTTT. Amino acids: CASSLDGAGGHTDTQYF.

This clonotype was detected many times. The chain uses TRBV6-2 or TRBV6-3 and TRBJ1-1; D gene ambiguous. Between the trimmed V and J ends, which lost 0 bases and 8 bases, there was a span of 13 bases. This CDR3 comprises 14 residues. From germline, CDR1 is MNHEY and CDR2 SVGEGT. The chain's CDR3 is CASSYSGARAEAFF. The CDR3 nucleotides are TGTGCCAGCAGTTACTCGGGTGCAAGGGCAGAAGCTTTCTTT.

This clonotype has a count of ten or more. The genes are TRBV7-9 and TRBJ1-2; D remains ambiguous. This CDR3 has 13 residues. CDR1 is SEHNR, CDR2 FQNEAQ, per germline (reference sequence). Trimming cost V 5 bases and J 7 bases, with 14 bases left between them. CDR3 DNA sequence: TGTGCCAGCAGCCCATCCACGCCCTTTGGCTACACCTTC. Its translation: CASSPSTPFGYTF.

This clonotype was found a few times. The CDR3 nucleotides are TGTGCCAGCAGTTTCGGGGGAGACTATGGCTACACCTTC. Translated: CASSFGGDYGYTF. The genes are TRBV27 and TRBJ1-2; a weak D match, TRBD1 (5 bases). Trimming took off 3 bases at V and 3 bases at J, with 8 bases between the two ends. Germline V CDR1 and CDR2: MNHEY, SMNVEV (reference sequence). This CDR3 has 13 residues.

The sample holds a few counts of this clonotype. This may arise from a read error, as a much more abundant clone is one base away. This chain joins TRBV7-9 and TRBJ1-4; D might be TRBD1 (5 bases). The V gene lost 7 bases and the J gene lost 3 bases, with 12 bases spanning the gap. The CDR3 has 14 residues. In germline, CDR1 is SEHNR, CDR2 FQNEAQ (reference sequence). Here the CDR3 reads CASNLGAANEKLFF. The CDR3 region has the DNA TGTGCCAGCAACCTAGGGGCGGCTAATGAAAAACTGTTTTTT. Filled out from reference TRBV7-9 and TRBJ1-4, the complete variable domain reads DTGVSQNPRHKITKRGQNVTFRCDPISEHNRLYWYRQTLGQGPEFLTYFQNEAQLEKSRLLSDRFSAERPKGSFSTLEIQRTEQGDSAMYLCASNLGAANEKLFFGSGTQLSVL.

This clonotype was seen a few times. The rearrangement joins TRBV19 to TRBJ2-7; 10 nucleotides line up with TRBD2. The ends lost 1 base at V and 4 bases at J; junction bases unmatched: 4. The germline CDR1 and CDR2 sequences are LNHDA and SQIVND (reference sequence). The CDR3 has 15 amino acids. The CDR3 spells CASSIGATSGYEQYF. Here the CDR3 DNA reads TGTGCCAGTAGTATAGGAGCGACTAGCGGGTACGAGCAGTACTTC.

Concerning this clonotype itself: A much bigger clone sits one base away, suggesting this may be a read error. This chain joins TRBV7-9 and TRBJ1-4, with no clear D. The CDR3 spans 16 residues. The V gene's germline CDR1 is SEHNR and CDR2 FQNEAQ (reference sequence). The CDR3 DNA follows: TGTGCCAGCAGCCCAGCCCGAGGTTCAACTAATGAAAAACCGTTTTTT. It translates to CASSPARGSTNEKPFF. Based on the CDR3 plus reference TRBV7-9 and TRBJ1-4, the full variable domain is DTGVSQNPRHKITKRGQNVTFRCDPISEHNRLYWYRQTLGQGPEFLTYFQNEAQLEKSRLLSDRFSAERPKGSFSTLEIQRTEQGDSAMYLCASSPARGSTNEKPFFGSGTQLSVL.

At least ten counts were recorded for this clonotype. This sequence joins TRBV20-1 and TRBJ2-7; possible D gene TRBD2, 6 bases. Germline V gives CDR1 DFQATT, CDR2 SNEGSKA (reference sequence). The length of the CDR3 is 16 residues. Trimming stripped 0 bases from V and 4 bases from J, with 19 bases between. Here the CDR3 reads CSARDAVEGQVYEQYF. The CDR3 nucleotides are TGCAGTGCTAGAGATGCAGTGGAGGGGCAGGTATACGAGCAGTACTTC.

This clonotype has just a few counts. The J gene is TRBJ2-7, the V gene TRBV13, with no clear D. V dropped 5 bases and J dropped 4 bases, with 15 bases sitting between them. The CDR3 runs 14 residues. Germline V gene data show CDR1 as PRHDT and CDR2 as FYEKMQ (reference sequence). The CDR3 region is CASSPGPGEYEQYF. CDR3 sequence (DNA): TGTGCCAGCAGCCCTGGGCCAGGAGAATACGAGCAGTACTTC. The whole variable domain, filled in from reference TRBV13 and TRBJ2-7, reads AAGVIQSPRHLIKEKRETATLKCYPIPRHDTVYWYQQGPGQDPQFLISFYEKMQSDKGSIPDRFSAQQFSDYHSELNMSSLELGDSALYFCASSPGPGEYEQYFGPGTRLTVT.

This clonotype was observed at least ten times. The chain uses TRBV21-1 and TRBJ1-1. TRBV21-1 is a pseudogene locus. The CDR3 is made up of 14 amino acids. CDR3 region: CASSTDTLNTEAFF. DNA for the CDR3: TGTGCCAGCAGCACCGACACCTTGAACACTGAAGCTTTCTTT.